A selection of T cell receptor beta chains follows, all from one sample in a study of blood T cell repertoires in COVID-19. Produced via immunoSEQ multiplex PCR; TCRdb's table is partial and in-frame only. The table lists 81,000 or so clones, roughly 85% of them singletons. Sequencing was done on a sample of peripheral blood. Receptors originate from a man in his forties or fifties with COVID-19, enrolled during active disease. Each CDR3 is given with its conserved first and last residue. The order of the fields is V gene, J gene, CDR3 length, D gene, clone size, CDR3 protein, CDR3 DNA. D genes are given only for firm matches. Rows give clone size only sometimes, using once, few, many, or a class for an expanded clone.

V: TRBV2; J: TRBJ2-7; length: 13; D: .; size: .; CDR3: CASIRDTTYEQYF; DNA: TGTGCCAGCATCCGGGACACCACCTACGAGCAGTACTTC
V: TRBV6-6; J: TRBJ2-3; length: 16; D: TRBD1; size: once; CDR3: CASSLLQGAITDTQYF; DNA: TGTGCCAGCAGCCTCCTACAGGGGGCGATAACAGATACGCAGTATTTT
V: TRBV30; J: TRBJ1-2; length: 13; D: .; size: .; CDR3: CAWSMGLNYGYTF; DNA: TGTGCCTGGAGTATGGGACTGAACTATGGCTACACCTTC
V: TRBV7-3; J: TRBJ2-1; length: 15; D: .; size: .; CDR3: CASSGGTASYNEQFF; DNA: TGTGCCAGCAGCGGAGGGACAGCTTCCTACAATGAGCAGTTCTTC
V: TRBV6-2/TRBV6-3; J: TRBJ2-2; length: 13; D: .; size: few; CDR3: CASSQRDTGELFF; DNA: TGTGCCAGCAGCCAGCGGGACACCGGGGAGCTGTTTTTT
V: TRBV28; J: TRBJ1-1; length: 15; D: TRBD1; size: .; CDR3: CATWDRGLMGTEAFF; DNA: TGTGCCACCTGGGACAGGGGTTTAATGGGCACTGAAGCTTTCTTT
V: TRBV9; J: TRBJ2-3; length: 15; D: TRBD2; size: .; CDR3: CASSSRTSATDTQYF; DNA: TGTGCCAGCAGCTCACGGACTAGCGCGACAGATACGCAGTATTTT
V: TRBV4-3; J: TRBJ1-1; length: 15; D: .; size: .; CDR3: CASSQEVNRDTEAFF; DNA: TGCGCCAGCAGCCAAGAAGTAAACAGGGATACTGAAGCTTTCTTT
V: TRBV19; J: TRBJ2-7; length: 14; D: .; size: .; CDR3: CASSLPDSTYEQYF; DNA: TGTGCCAGTAGTCTGCCGGACAGCACCTACGAGCAGTACTTC
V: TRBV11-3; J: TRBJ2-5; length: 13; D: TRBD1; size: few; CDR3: CASSEGQGETQYF; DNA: TGTGCCAGCAGCGAGGGACAGGGAGAGACCCAGTACTTC
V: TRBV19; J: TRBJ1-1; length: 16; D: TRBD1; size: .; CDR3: CASSISGTAMNTEAFF; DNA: TGTGCCAGTAGTATATCCGGGACAGCCATGAACACTGAAGCTTTCTTT
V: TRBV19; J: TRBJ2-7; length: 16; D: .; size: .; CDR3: CASSIDPGAGSDEQYF; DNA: TGTGCCAGTAGTATAGATCCAGGGGCAGGGTCAGACGAGCAGTACTTC
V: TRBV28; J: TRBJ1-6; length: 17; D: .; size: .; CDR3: CASSLSVRTSFAPPLHF; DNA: TGTGCCAGCAGTTTATCGGTTAGGACATCATTCGCTCCACCCCTCCACTTT
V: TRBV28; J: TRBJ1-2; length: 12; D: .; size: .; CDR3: CASRKGLGGYTF; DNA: TGTGCCAGCAGGAAGGGGTTGGGTGGCTACACCTTC
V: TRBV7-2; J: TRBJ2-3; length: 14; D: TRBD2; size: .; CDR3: CASSLVMGGDTQYF; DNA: TGTGCCAGCAGCTTAGTGATGGGAGGGGATACGCAGTATTTT
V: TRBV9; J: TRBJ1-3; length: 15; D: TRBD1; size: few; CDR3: CASSGGQGGGNTIYF; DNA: TGTGCCAGCAGCGGGGGACAGGGGGGCGGAAACACCATATATTTT
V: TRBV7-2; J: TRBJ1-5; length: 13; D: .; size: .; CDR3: CASTTQGMQPQHF; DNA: TGTGCCAGCACCACCCAGGGAATGCAGCCCCAGCATTTT
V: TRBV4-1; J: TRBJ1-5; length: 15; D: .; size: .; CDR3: CASSLGEAGYQPQHF; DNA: TGCGCCAGCAGCCTAGGCGAAGCGGGATATCAGCCCCAGCATTTT
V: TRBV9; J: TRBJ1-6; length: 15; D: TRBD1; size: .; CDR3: CASSVEGQGGSPLHF; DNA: TGTGCCAGCAGCGTAGAGGGACAGGGCGGTTCACCCCTCCACTTT
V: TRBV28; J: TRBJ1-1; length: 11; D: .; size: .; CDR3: CASKMRGTTFF; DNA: TGTGCCAGCAAGATGAGGGGGACAACTTTCTTT
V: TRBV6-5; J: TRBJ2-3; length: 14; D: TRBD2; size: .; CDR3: CASTSREMTDTQYF; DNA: TGTGCCAGCACCTCGCGGGAGATGACAGATACGCAGTATTTT
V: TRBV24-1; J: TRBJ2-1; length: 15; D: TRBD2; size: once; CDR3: CATSDSVSGGNEQFF; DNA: TGTGCCACCAGTGATTCCGTGAGCGGGGGCAATGAGCAGTTCTTC
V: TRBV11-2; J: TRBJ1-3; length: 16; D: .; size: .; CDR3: CASSLEGIGAGNTIYF; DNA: TGTGCCAGCAGCCTCGAAGGTATAGGGGCCGGAAACACCATATATTTT
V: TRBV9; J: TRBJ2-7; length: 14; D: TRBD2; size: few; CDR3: CASSESGIDYEQYF; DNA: TGTGCCAGCAGCGAGAGCGGGATCGACTACGAGCAGTACTTC
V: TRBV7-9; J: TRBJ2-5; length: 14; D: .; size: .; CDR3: CASSLGGGLETQYF; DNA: TGTGCCAGCAGCTTGGGCGGAGGTCTGGAGACCCAGTACTTC
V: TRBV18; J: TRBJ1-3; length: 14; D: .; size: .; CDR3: CATTPGRSGNTIYF; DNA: TGTGCCACCACCCCGGGAAGGAGTGGAAACACCATATATTTT
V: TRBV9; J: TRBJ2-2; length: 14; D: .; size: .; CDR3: CASSVLTNTGELFF; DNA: TGTGCCAGCAGCGTCTTGACAAACACCGGGGAGCTGTTTTTT
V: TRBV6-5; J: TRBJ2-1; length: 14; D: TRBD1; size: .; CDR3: CASSRGQGRNEQFF; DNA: TGTGCCAGCAGCCGAGGACAGGGGAGGAATGAGCAGTTCTTC
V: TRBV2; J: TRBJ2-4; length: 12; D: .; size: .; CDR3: CASSESQNIQYF; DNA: TGTGCCAGCAGTGAATCCCAGAACATTCAGTACTTC